This T cell receptor beta chain was sequenced in a study of OX40 agonist ivuxolimab in advanced cancers. The overall study: The treatment was a fully human IgG2 OX40 agonist, ivuxolimab. A mean age of roughly 60 years, range roughly 20 to 80, was recorded, and under 85% were male.

A note on this clone: Antigen unknown.

Profiling relied on immunoSEQ multiplex PCR, and the TCRdb table lists in-frame clones only, not all of them. The data hold about 100,000 clones, with 91% observed a single time. Study results and limitations: Clones of CD4+ and CD8+ blood T cells grew by week 6 at doses of 0.1 to 3.0 mg/kg. Average numbers of expanded clones were greater in CD8+ T cells than in CD4+.

Germline values: CDR1 SGDLS, CDR2 YYNGEE. With 2 bases clipped from V and 3 bases from J, the junction kept 3 bases outside the gene matches. This CDR3 contains 15 residues. The chain recombines TRBV9 with TRBJ2-3, with TRBD2 matching over 10 bases. The specimen comprised CD4+ or CD8+ T cells sorted from blood, sampled in a trial of the OX40 agonist ivuxolimab. The TCR comes from an adult with an advanced solid tumor such as melanoma, head and neck, liver or kidney cancer. Here the CDR3 reads CASSVSSGRTDTQYF. The DNA for the CDR3 is TGTGCCAGCAGCGTTTCTAGCGGGAGAACAGATACGCAGTATTTT.